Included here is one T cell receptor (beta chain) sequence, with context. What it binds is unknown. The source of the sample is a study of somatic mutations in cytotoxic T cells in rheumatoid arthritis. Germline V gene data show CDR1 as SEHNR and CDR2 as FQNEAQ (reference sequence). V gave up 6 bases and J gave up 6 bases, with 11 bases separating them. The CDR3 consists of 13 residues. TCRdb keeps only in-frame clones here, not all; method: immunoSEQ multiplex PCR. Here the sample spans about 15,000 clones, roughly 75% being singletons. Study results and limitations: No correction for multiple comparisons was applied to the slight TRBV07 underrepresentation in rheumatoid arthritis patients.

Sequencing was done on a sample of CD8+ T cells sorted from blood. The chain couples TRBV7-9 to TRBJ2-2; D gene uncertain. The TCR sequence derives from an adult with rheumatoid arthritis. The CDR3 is CASSTPQAGELFF. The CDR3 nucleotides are TGTGCCAGCAGTACCCCCCAGGCCGGGGAGCTGTTTTTT.